This entry features one TCR beta chain sequence. Its antigen is currently unknown. The data originate from a study of cytomegalovirus exposure and HLA in healthy donors. These donors were members of the approximately 110-subject validation cohort, a group separate from the roughly 670-subject first cohort. The study, taken as a whole, reports: Rare sequences made up most TCRs, while some public TCRs were found in many donors. CMV antigen specificity was confirmed in vitro for a few CMV-associated chains. Cytomegalovirus-associated TCR beta chains were listed, numbering roughly 150.

Sequenced by immunoSEQ multiplex PCR; TCRdb stores in-frame clones only, minus some. Here the sample spans about 68,000 clones, over 80% being singletons. The germline V gene has CDR1 SGHTA and CDR2 FQGNSA. This CDR3 is built from 14 residues. Trimming cost V 5 bases and J 1 base; bases outside gene matches: 4. The V gene is TRBV7-2, the J gene TRBJ2-5; 7 bases align to TRBD1. This TCR came from a man between 18 and 35 years old in good health and CMV-seronegative. Sample: PBMCs. In nucleotides, the CDR3 is TGTGCCAGCAGCCTCCGGACAGGCCAAGAGACCCAGTACTTC. Amino acids: CASSLRTGQETQYF.